This entry concerns a single T cell receptor (beta chain). Its antigen remains unknown. The data are from a study of T cells after yellow fever vaccination. Study information: With SMART-Seq v4 Ultra Low Input, the fractions containing low cell numbers were prepared. Findings and limits, study-wide: There was a possibility that FACS-sorted repertoires contained abundant clonotypes contaminating from the bulk population.

TCRdb analysed the 5' RACE reads with MiXCR anew, one entry per CDR3 protein. The sample holds more than 300,000 distinct CDR3 sequences; roughly 10% are singletons and the top ten take about 3.5%. The sequence derives from a man younger than 30 who received the YFV17D yellow fever vaccine. The material was CD4+ T cells sorted from PBMCs, obtained 45 days after the yellow fever booster vaccination.

The CDR3 reads CASLTSGVSSYNEQFF. The DNA for the CDR3 is TGTGCCAGCCTGACTAGCGGGGTAAGCTCCTACAATGAGCAGTTCTTC. The rearrangement links TRBV2 to TRBJ2-1; 11 bases match TRBD2. Germline CDR1 is SNHLY and CDR2 is FYNNEI. Trimming took 8 bases from V and 0 from J; bases not matched to a gene: 6. The CDR3 has 16 amino acids.